These 22 T cell receptor beta chains originate from one sample sequenced in a study of CD8 T cells in Susac syndrome. RNA was extracted with the RNeasy kit, and a quantity of about 0.45 to 1 ug was reverse transcribed using random hexamers. TCRdb reanalysed the immunoSEQ multiplex PCR reads using MiXCR and keeps one entry per CDR3 protein. The sample has about 190,000 distinct CDR3 sequences, 85% to 95% seen once; the top ten hold approximately 0.15%. Source material: CD8+ T cells from PBMCs. These receptors were collected from a human donor with Susac syndrome.

V usage is TRBV6-5 and J usage is TRBJ1-6; TRBD1 aligns across 7 bases. The CDR3 runs 15 residues. V lost 2 bases, J lost 10 bases, and 8 bases stayed unmatched. The germline V gene has CDR1 MNHEY and CDR2 SVGAGI. CDR3 coding DNA: TGTGCCAGCAGTTACCTCAGGGGGTCTGGGTCACCCCTCCACTTT. As protein: CASSYLRGSGSPLHF.

This chain uses TRBV6-5 with TRBJ1-5, with D maybe TRBD1 (5 bases). CDR3 length: 15 residues. Germline values: CDR1 MNHEY, CDR2 SVGAGI. Trimming left V 7 bases short and J 0 bases short, with 13 bases between. CDR3 in DNA: TGTGCCAGCAACCTGGACATTGATAGCAATCAGCCCCAGCATTTT. Its translation: CASNLDIDSNQPQHF.

This clonotype was counted once. This chain links TRBV9 with TRBJ2-1; 9 bases align to TRBD2. The CDR3 covers 15 residues. With V trimmed by 3 bases and J by 7 bases, 8 bases remained unmatched. Germline assignment: CDR1 SGDLS and CDR2 YYNGEE. CDR3 in amino acids: CASSESGRFSNEQFF. CDR3 nucleotide sequence: TGTGCCAGCAGCGAAAGCGGGAGGTTTAGTAATGAGCAGTTCTTC.

V usage is TRBV20-1 and J usage is TRBJ1-2, with TRBD1 identical over 8 bases. In germline, CDR1 is DFQATT, CDR2 SNEGSKA (reference sequence). V was pared by 5 bases and J by 0 bases, with 8 bases of the junction left unmatched. The CDR3 is made up of 15 amino acids. DNA for the CDR3: TGCAGTGCTTCCCGGGGACAGGCATCTAACTATGGCTACACCTTC. Amino acids: CSASRGQASNYGYTF.

The genes are TRBV20-1 and TRBJ2-5, with 10 bases identical to TRBD2. Germline V gives CDR1 DFQATT, CDR2 SNEGSKA (reference sequence). The CDR3 is made up of 17 amino acids. Trimming took 0 bases from V and 0 from J; bases not matched to a gene: 7. CDR3 coding DNA: TGCAGTGCTAGAGATGGGCTAGCGGGGGTGAACCAAGAGACCCAGTACTTC. Its protein is CSARDGLAGVNQETQYF.

This chain joins TRBV4-2 and TRBJ2-1; no firm D call. The germline CDR1 and CDR2 sequences are LGHNA and YNFKEQ. The CDR3 runs 17 residues. Deletions cut 0 bases from V and 7 bases from J, with 19 bases between. The CDR3 bases are TGTGCCAGCAGCCAAGACGTGGGCGGCCAGGTTGGGAATGAGCAGTTCTTC. Translation gives CASSQDVGGQVGNEQFF.

This chain uses TRBV14 with TRBJ2-7; no firm D call. This CDR3 is 14 amino acids long. Germline CDR1 is SGHDN and CDR2 is FVKESK. V lost 1 base and J lost 2, with 9 bases in between. CDR3 residues: CASSQANQPYEQYF. The CDR3 coding sequence is TGTGCCAGCAGCCAAGCCAATCAACCCTACGAGCAGTACTTC.

This sequence joins TRBV20-1 and TRBJ1-5, with D tentatively TRBD1 (6 bases). The CDR3 has 16 residues. V lost 2 bases and J lost 5, with 19 bases in between. Germline assignment: CDR1 DFQATT and CDR2 SNEGSKA (reference sequence). The CDR3 sequence: CSARISGTSWDQPQHF. The CDR3 nucleotides are TGCAGTGCTAGAATCTCCGGGACATCCTGGGATCAGCCCCAGCATTTT.

The rearrangement links TRBV23-1 to TRBJ2-1; D unclear. TRBV23-1 is noted as an ORF with a role that remains uncertain. The CDR3 loop spans 17 amino acids. V lost 0 bases and J lost 0, with 12 bases in between. The CDR3 loop reads CASSQSLTLSSYNEQFF. The CDR3 DNA reads as TGCGCCAGCAGTCAATCGTTAACACTGAGCTCCTACAATGAGCAGTTCTTC.

The chain recombines TRBV4-2 with TRBJ2-3; a weak D match, TRBD1 (6 bases). CDR3 length equals 15 residues. Germline loops: CDR1 LGHNA, CDR2 YNFKEQ. Trimming removed 0 bases from V and 4 bases from J, with 11 bases in between. CDR3 in DNA: TGTGCCAGCAGCCAAGATGAGGCAGGGGCAGATACGCAGTATTTT. Translation gives CASSQDEAGADTQYF.

This rearrangement joins TRBV7-8 to TRBJ1-5; D unresolved. The CDR3 spans 13 residues. The germline V gene encodes CDR1 SGHVS and CDR2 FQNEAQ. Trimming took 5 bases from V and 4 from J, leaving 9 bases between them. The CDR3, as DNA: TGTGCCAGCAGCAGGAGACAAAATCAGCCCCAGCATTTT. Residues: CASSRRQNQPQHF.

The CDR3, as DNA: TGTGCCACCAGCAGAGATCAGGCAGGGGGCAACGAGCAGTACTTC. It encodes CATSRDQAGGNEQYF. The rearrangement uses TRBV15 and TRBJ2-7; 8 nucleotides line up with TRBD1. With 0 bases clipped from V and 5 bases from J, the junction kept 6 bases outside the gene matches. The CDR3 extends over 15 amino acids. CDR1 is LNHNV and CDR2 is YYDKDF in the germline V gene (reference sequence).

J is TRBJ2-1 and V is TRBV27; D is ambiguous. Looked up from germline, CDR1 is MNHEY and CDR2 is SMNVEV (reference sequence). V was shortened by 3 bases and J by 9 bases, with 9 bases between the two germline ends. This CDR3 is 12 amino acids long. CDR3 residues: CASSLSGVEQFF. The CDR3 DNA follows: TGTGCCAGCAGTTTGTCTGGGGTTGAGCAGTTCTTC.

V is TRBV11-2 and J is TRBJ2-6, with a possible D match to TRBD1 (5 bases). The germline CDR1 and CDR2 sequences are SGHAT and FQNNGV. V was clipped by 1 base and J by 4 bases, with 8 bases between them. This CDR3 is 15 amino acids long. The CDR3 is CASSLVGAGANVLTF. The CDR3 DNA reads TGTGCCAGCAGCTTAGTAGGGGCCGGGGCCAACGTCCTGACTTTC.

This clonotype is a singleton in its sample. The J gene is TRBJ2-3, the V gene TRBV24-1; tentative D call: TRBD1 (6 bases). V gave up 4 bases and J gave up 1 base, with 8 bases separating them. Germline loops: CDR1 KGHDR, CDR2 SFDVKD. This CDR3 comprises 14 residues. This CDR3 is CATSEGAGTDTQYF. CDR3 in DNA: TGTGCCACCAGTGAGGGGGCCGGCACAGATACGCAGTATTTT.

The V gene is TRBV12-3 or TRBV12-4, the J gene TRBJ1-1, with no clear D. There are 14 residues in the CDR3. The germline V and J ends were trimmed by 6 bases and 1 base, with 12 bases remaining between them. The CDR3 here is CASSPDGGNTEAFF. In DNA form, the CDR3 reads TGTGCCAGCAGCCCGGACGGCGGGAACACTGAAGCTTTCTTT.

V and J are TRBV14 and TRBJ1-5; the D is unclear. Germline V gives CDR1 SGHDN, CDR2 FVKESK. Trimming stripped 1 base from V and 7 bases from J, with 8 bases between. CDR3 size: 13 residues. The CDR3 sequence is CASSQGAGQPQHF. DNA of the CDR3: TGTGCCAGCAGCCAAGGGGCAGGACAGCCCCAGCATTTT.

The V and J genes are TRBV27 and TRBJ2-3; D is unclear. The CDR3 sequence is 15 residues long. V was trimmed by 8 bases and J by 4 bases, leaving 19 bases between them. Looked up from germline, CDR1 is MNHEY and CDR2 is SMNVEV (reference sequence). The CDR3 protein is CASLTTAGRPDTQYF. For the CDR3, the DNA is TGTGCCAGCCTCACAACGGCCGGTCGCCCAGATACGCAGTATTTT.

The chain has TRBV2 and TRBJ1-1; D is possibly TRBD1 (6 bases). Trimming stripped 3 bases from V and 11 bases from J, with 16 bases between. CDR3 length: 13 amino acids. Germline lookup yields CDR1 SNHLY and CDR2 FYNNEI. CDR3 sequence reads: CASSDGAGGRAFF. The CDR3 bases are TGTGCCAGCAGTGACGGCGCGGGGGGCAGGGCTTTCTTT.

The chain couples TRBV12-3 or TRBV12-4 to TRBJ2-7; unclear D gene. Trimming stripped 0 bases from V and 4 bases from J, with 7 bases between. The CDR3 covers 13 residues. The CDR3 spells CASSLAPQYEQYF. CDR3 nucleotide sequence: TGTGCCAGCAGTTTAGCGCCCCAGTACGAGCAGTACTTC.

The chain is built from TRBV6-5 and TRBJ2-7; possible D gene TRBD2, 5 bases. The CDR3 has 18 residues. V dropped 2 bases and J dropped 0 bases, with 20 bases sitting between them. Germline V CDR1 and CDR2: MNHEY, SVGAGI. The CDR3 reads CASSYNPEGFANSYEQYF. The CDR3 DNA reads as TGTGCCAGCAGTTACAATCCCGAGGGCTTTGCGAACTCCTACGAGCAGTACTTC.

The V call is TRBV18, the J call TRBJ2-1, with 7 positions matching TRBD1. The CDR3 contains 13 residues. Trimming removed 3 bases from V and 10 bases from J; junction bases left unmatched: 6. Germline CDR1 and CDR2: KGHSH and LQKENI. DNA of the CDR3: TGTGCCAGCTCACCCTGGGACAGTGGGGAGCAGTTCTTC. It codes for CASSPWDSGEQFF.